These T cell receptor beta chains were read from a single sample in a study of naive and memory T cell subsets. MiXCR, applied by TCRdb to the UMI-ligation and nested PCR reads, yields one record per CDR3 protein. The sample consists of about 150,000 distinct CDR3 sequences, approximately 15% of them appearing once. Sequences were obtained from naive CD4+ T cells from blood. Receptors originate from a human donor in good health. Both conserved end residues are part of each CDR3. A D gene is named only where the DNA matches it firmly. Clone size is shown for a subset of rows, as once, few, many or a class of expanded clone.

>TRBD1|TRBV5-1|many|TRBJ2-5
TGCGCCAGCAGCTTGGGACAGGGGGGCCAAGAGACCCAGTACTTC
CASSLGQGGQETQYF
>TRBD2|TRBV4-2|few|TRBJ2-1
TGTGCCAGCAGCCAACTGGGGACTAGCGGGATGGTAAATGAGCAGTTCTTC
CASSQLGTSGMVNEQFF
>NA|TRBV29-1|many|TRBJ2-7
TGCAGCGTGGAGAGTAACTCCTACGAGCAGTACTTC
CSVESNSYEQYF
>NA|TRBV3-1|few|TRBJ2-5
TGTGCCAGCAGCCAAGCGCTCTCGACCGTACAAGAGACCCAGTACTTC
CASSQALSTVQETQYF
>NA|TRBV29-1|many|TRBJ2-1
TGCAGCGTCGCGCGGGTCCTTTTCAATGAGCAGTTCTTC
CSVARVLFNEQFF
>TRBD1|TRBV7-2|NA|TRBJ2-5
TGTGCCAGCAGAATAGGGACAGGGGGTATCCAAGAGACCCAGTACTTC
CASRIGTGGIQETQYF
>TRBD1|TRBV12-3/TRBV12-4|few|TRBJ2-1
TGTGCCAGCAGTTTCAGCAGGGGGCAGAGACATGAGCAGTTCTTC
CASSFSRGQRHEQFF
>NA|TRBV9|NA|TRBJ2-1
TGTGCCAGCAGCGTAGATAGGAGGCACGCCTACAATGAGCAGTTCTTC
CASSVDRRHAYNEQFF
>NA|TRBV6-5|few|TRBJ2-7
TGTGCCAGCAGGAGGGGACTCAAGAGCTCCTACGAGCAGTACTTC
CASRRGLKSSYEQYF
>TRBD2|TRBV12-3/TRBV12-4|NA|TRBJ2-2
TGTGCCAGCAGGCCGGGACTAGCGGGAGGATCGAACACCGGGGAGCTGTTTTTT
CASRPGLAGGSNTGELFF
>TRBD1|TRBV28|few|TRBJ1-1
TGTGCCAGCTACACCGACAGGGTAAACACTGAAGCTTTCTTT
CASYTDRVNTEAFF
>NA|TRBV27|few|TRBJ2-1
TGTGCCAGCGGGGGCAGGGAGCATTATGAGCAGTTCTTC
CASGGREHYEQFF
>TRBD1|TRBV23-1|NA|TRBJ1-1
TGCGCCAGCAGTCAATCGCGGACAGGGGGTGAAGCTTTCTTT
CASSQSRTGGEAFF
>NA|TRBV12-3/TRBV12-4|NA|TRBJ2-6
TGTGCCAGCACCCTTACGATGGGTTCTGGGGCCAACGTCCTGACTTTC
CASTLTMGSGANVLTF
>NA|TRBV20-1|few|TRBJ2-2
TGCAGTGCTAGTCGCGGGGTCTCGAACACCGGGGAGCTGTTTTTT
CSASRGVSNTGELFF
>TRBD1|TRBV24-1|NA|TRBJ1-5
TGTGCCACCAGTGAGCACAGGGGAGGTCAGCCCCAGCATTTT
CATSEHRGGQPQHF
>TRBD1|TRBV18|NA|TRBJ1-2
TGTGCCAGCTCGCAGACAGGGAGCTCTCTCTATGGCTACACCTTC
CASSQTGSSLYGYTF
>NA|TRBV3-1|NA|TRBJ2-7
TGTGCCAGCAGCCCACAGGAGGGCGTCGAGCAGTACTTC
CASSPQEGVEQYF
>NA|TRBV12-3/TRBV12-4|many|TRBJ1-1
TGTGCCAGCAGCCCGCAACCCGGAGGGGCTGAAGCTTTCTTT
CASSPQPGGAEAFF
>NA|TRBV5-8|few|TRBJ2-7
TGTGCCAGCAGCCGCCCAGGGTACTACGAGCAGTACTTC
CASSRPGYYEQYF
>TRBD1|TRBV6-6|few|TRBJ1-1
TGTGCCAGCACCACCCAGGGGGGGACCACTGAAGCTTTCTTT
CASTTQGGTTEAFF
>TRBD2|TRBV14|few|TRBJ2-3
TGTGCCAGCAGCCAATCTACTAGCGCTCTTTACGGCACAGATACGCAGTATTTT
CASSQSTSALYGTDTQYF
>TRBD1|TRBV29-1|few|TRBJ2-7
TGCAGCGTTGGGACAGGTCCCTACGAGCAGTACTTC
CSVGTGPYEQYF
>NA|TRBV20-1|many|TRBJ2-5
TGCAGTGCTACCACTGATGGGGAGACCCAGTACTTC
CSATTDGETQYF
>NA|TRBV20-1|many|TRBJ2-1
TGCAGTAGCCAAACGGGAGCGCGGAATGAGCAGTTCTTC
CSSQTGARNEQFF
>NA|TRBV12-3/TRBV12-4|NA|TRBJ1-1
TGTGCCAGCAGTTCTGAATGGGGAGCTAACACTGAAGCTTTCTTT
CASSSEWGANTEAFF
>NA|TRBV18|many|TRBJ2-5
TGTGCCAGCTCGGGACGAGAGACCCAGTACTTC
CASSGRETQYF
>TRBD2|TRBV20-1|few|TRBJ2-7
TGCAGTGCTAGAGGGGGGGGTGCCCCCGGGTACGAGCAGTACTTC
CSARGGGAPGYEQYF
>NA|TRBV7-2|few|TRBJ1-2
TGTGCCAGCAGCTTCCCCCAGGGGAGCTATGGCTACACCTTC
CASSFPQGSYGYTF
>NA|TRBV29-1|NA|TRBJ2-1
TGCAGCGTTGAAGATCTCGGCGCAATCTCCTACAATGAGCAGTTCTTC
CSVEDLGAISYNEQFF
>NA|TRBV12-3/TRBV12-4|NA|TRBJ2-1
TGTGCCAGCAGTTCCGGGGGCCCTACCTACAATGAGCAGTTCTTC
CASSSGGPTYNEQFF
>NA|TRBV20-1|NA|TRBJ1-3
TGCAGTGCTAGAGATACTTACCGGACAGCATTCTCTGGAAACACCATATATTTT
CSARDTYRTAFSGNTIYF
>NA|TRBV28|NA|TRBJ2-1
TGTGCCAGCAGACCGACGGGACTCCGAAATGAGCAGTTCTTC
CASRPTGLRNEQFF
>TRBD2|TRBV9|few|TRBJ2-2
TGTGCCAGCAGCGTAGCGGGACTAGCGACTAAAAACACCGGGGAGCTGTTTTTT
CASSVAGLATKNTGELFF
>TRBD1|TRBV11-2|NA|TRBJ1-1
TGTGCCAGCAGCTTGACAGGGGAGAACACTGAAGCTTTCTTT
CASSLTGENTEAFF
>NA|TRBV15|NA|TRBJ2-7
TGTGCCACCAGCAGAGGCGGCAGGAACTACGAGCAGTACTTC
CATSRGGRNYEQYF
>TRBD2|TRBV6-2/TRBV6-3|NA|TRBJ2-1
TGTGCCAACCTTAAAGCGAGCGGGAGGTTGCATGAGCAGTTCTTC
CANLKASGRLHEQFF
>NA|TRBV3-1|few|TRBJ2-7
TGTGCCAGCAGCCAACTGGAGATCGACGAGCAGTACTTC
CASSQLEIDEQYF
>NA|TRBV23-1|NA|TRBJ2-3
TGCGCCAGCAGTCCACCAAATAATAGCACAGATACGCAGTATTTT
CASSPPNNSTDTQYF
>NA|TRBV7-3|few|TRBJ2-3
TGTGCCAGCAGCTACCGGACCCCGAGGGGCACAGATACGCAGTATTTT
CASSYRTPRGTDTQYF
>TRBD1|TRBV4-2|NA|TRBJ1-1
TGTGCCAGCAGCCTCCCGGGACAGGGGGTCACTGAAGCTTTCTTT
CASSLPGQGVTEAFF
>TRBD2|TRBV5-1|few|TRBJ2-5
TGCGCCAGCAGCCAACCAGTAGCGGGAGGGGAGACCCAGTACTTC
CASSQPVAGGETQYF
>NA|TRBV30|many|TRBJ2-3
TGTGCCTGGAGTGTAACGGGGGATACGCAGTATTTT
CAWSVTGDTQYF
>NA|TRBV20-1|few|TRBJ2-7
TGCAGTGCGCTAGAACAGGGGAGGTGGGGGGGGCCTCGCTACGAGCAGTACTTC
CSALEQGRWGGPRYEQYF
>TRBD1|TRBV28|NA|TRBJ2-4
TGTGCCAGCAGTCGGACCGGGACAGGGGGCGCCGGAAACATTCAGTACTTC
CASSRTGTGGAGNIQYF
>TRBD2|TRBV5-1|few|TRBJ2-3
TGCGCCAGCAGCTTCTCCGGGACTAGCGGCCTTCGCACAGATACGCAGTATTTT
CASSFSGTSGLRTDTQYF
>TRBD1|TRBV27|NA|TRBJ1-6
TGTGCCAGCAGTTTGGAACAGGGGTTTTCACCCCTCCACTTT
CASSLEQGFSPLHF
>NA|TRBV6-2/TRBV6-3|few|TRBJ2-7
TGTGCCAGCAATCCCGGGGTGGGGGACGAGCAGTACTTC
CASNPGVGDEQYF
>TRBD2|TRBV5-1|NA|TRBJ2-7
TGCGCCAGCAGCACACTAGCGGGAGCTTCCTACGAGCAGTACTTC
CASSTLAGASYEQYF
>NA|TRBV5-1|few|TRBJ2-2
TGCGCCAGCAGCTTGACTGGGGCAGGGATCACCGGGGAGCTGTTTTTT
CASSLTGAGITGELFF
>NA|TRBV10-3|NA|TRBJ2-3
TGTGCCATCAAAGCGCCAAGCACAGATACGCAGTATTTT
CAIKAPSTDTQYF
>NA|TRBV14|NA|TRBJ2-3
TGTGCCAGCAGCCCCAACCGGCTGGGGCGTGGAGATACGCAGTATTTT
CASSPNRLGRGDTQYF
>TRBD2|TRBV7-2|few|TRBJ2-1
TGTGCCAGCAGCCCGAGACTAGCGGGAGGGAGATATGAGCAGTTCTTC
CASSPRLAGGRYEQFF
>NA|TRBV6-5|NA|TRBJ1-2
TGTGCCAGCAGCCTGGCCGAGGGATCTGGCTACACCTTC
CASSLAEGSGYTF
>TRBD1|TRBV12-3/TRBV12-4|NA|TRBJ2-5
TGTGCCAGCAGTTCCCCGGGACAGAGAAAAGAGACCCAGTACTTC
CASSSPGQRKETQYF
>TRBD1|TRBV18|few|TRBJ1-5
TGTGCCAGCTGGGGGACAGGGGGCTTTCAGCCCCAGCATTTT
CASWGTGGFQPQHF
>TRBD2|TRBV28|NA|TRBJ2-7
TGTGCCAGCATCCGGACTAGCGCGTACGAGCAGTACTTC
CASIRTSAYEQYF
>NA|TRBV7-3|few|TRBJ2-3
TGTGCCAGCGCACGACCGGACTCCGCTGCGCAGTATTTT
CASARPDSAAQYF
>NA|TRBV3-1|few|TRBJ2-7
TGTGCCAGCAGCCCTAGACAGGACGTTTACTCCTACGAGCAGTACTTC
CASSPRQDVYSYEQYF
>TRBD1|TRBV10-3|NA|TRBJ2-7
TGTGCCATCAGTGGACAGGGGGCCGCCGGAGGCGAGCAGTACTTC
CAISGQGAAGGEQYF